This entry lists 10 T cell receptor beta chains sequenced from one sample in a study of blood T cell repertoires in COVID-19. Data came from immunoSEQ multiplex PCR; TCRdb stores just in-frame clones and leaves some out. Of around 260,000 clones in the sample, 87% were seen once. The sequenced sample consisted of peripheral blood. These receptors were obtained from a woman between 45 and 60 years old with acute or convalescent COVID-19.

This chain joins TRBV4-2 and TRBJ2-7, with 9 bases that match TRBD1. V shed 0 bases and J 4 bases; nucleotides not matched to a gene: 4. This CDR3 region has 15 residues. In germline, CDR1 is LGHNA, CDR2 YNFKEQ. The CDR3 DNA is TGTGCCAGCAGCCAAGAAGGACAGGGGATTTACGAGCAGTACTTC. Translating it yields CASSQEGQGIYEQYF.

This chain uses TRBV10-3 with TRBJ2-7; D call uncertain. Germline-derived CDR1 and CDR2 are ENHRY and SYGVKD. V was pared by 6 bases and J by 2 bases, with 14 bases between. This CDR3 contains 14 residues. The CDR3 nucleotides are TGTGCCATCAGCCGCCCGTCCCGGGCCTACGAGCAGTACTTC. This translates into CAISRPSRAYEQYF.

Here the CDR3 reads CASRQTVAKNIQYF. DNA of the CDR3: TGTGCCAGTAGACAGACGGTAGCCAAAAACATTCAGTACTTC. The V gene is TRBV19, the J gene TRBJ2-4; the D is unclear. Germline CDR1 and CDR2: LNHDA and SQIVND (reference sequence). The CDR3 extends over 14 amino acids. The germline V and J ends were trimmed by 6 bases and 0 bases, with 9 bases remaining between them.

The chain uses TRBV7-2 and TRBJ1-2; 9 nucleotides match TRBD1. Looked up from germline, CDR1 is SGHTA and CDR2 is FQGNSA. The length of the CDR3 is 16 residues. The V and J ends lost 5 bases and 7 bases, in that order; junction bases with no gene match: 14. CDR3 coding DNA: TGTGCCAGCAGCCTCGTCCCGGGACAGGGAGCAGGTGGCTACACCTTC. Translating gives CASSLVPGQGAGGYTF.

V and J are TRBV3-1 (or the pseudogene TRBV3-2) and TRBJ1-1; no definite D call. Germline V gives CDR1 LGHDT, CDR2 YNNKEL (reference sequence). The V and J ends lost 4 bases and 0 bases respectively, with 6 bases between them. The CDR3 is 13 residues long. CDR3 loop: CASSRSLNTEAFF. In DNA form, the CDR3 reads TGTGCCAGCAGCCGCAGTCTGAACACTGAAGCTTTCTTT.

This chain joins TRBV19 and TRBJ2-5; 9 nucleotides align to TRBD1. After removal of 5 bases from V and 7 bases from J, the junction contained 8 bases not matched to a gene. The CDR3 sequence is 14 residues long. Germline-derived CDR1 and CDR2 are LNHDA and SQIVND (reference sequence). The CDR3 reads CASSPGTGFGTQYF. CDR3 nucleotides: TGTGCCAGTAGTCCCGGGACAGGGTTTGGGACCCAGTACTTC.

The chain has TRBV7-8 and TRBJ2-7; the match to TRBD1 covers 7 bases. Per the germline V gene, CDR1 is SGHVS and CDR2 is FQNEAQ. The CDR3 has 15 amino acids. The V gene end was trimmed by 1 base and the J gene end by 2 bases; junction bases not matched to a gene: 5. CDR3 sequence: CASSLGTGEAYEQYF. The DNA for the CDR3 is TGTGCCAGCAGCTTAGGGACAGGTGAGGCCTACGAGCAGTACTTC. Full variable domain (rest looked up from reference TRBV7-8 and TRBJ2-7): GAGVSQSPRYKVAKRGQDVALRCDPISGHVSLFWYQQALGQGPEFLTYFQNEAQLDKSGLPSDRFFAERPEGSVSTLKIQRTQQEDSAVYLCASSLGTGEAYEQYFGPGTRLTVT.

This clone appeared once. V usage is TRBV4-1 and J usage is TRBJ1-6, with 8 bases matching TRBD1. The germline V gene has CDR1 MGHRA and CDR2 YSYEKL. V gave up 1 base and J gave up 6 bases; unmatched junction bases: 2. This CDR3 is 15 amino acids long. In DNA form, the CDR3 reads TGCGCCAGCAGCCAAGCAGGACAGGGTAATTCACCCCTCCACTTT. Amino acid sequence: CASSQAGQGNSPLHF.

This chain joins TRBV3-1 (or the pseudogene TRBV3-2) and TRBJ1-1, with D perhaps TRBD1 (5 bases). This CDR3 comprises 12 residues. The V and J ends lost 3 bases and 10 bases respectively, with 12 bases between them. The V gene's germline CDR1 is LGHDT and CDR2 YNNKEL (reference sequence). CDR3: CASSQSPGGAFF. The CDR3 nucleotides are TGTGCCAGCAGCCAGTCCCCGGGGGGAGCTTTCTTT.

The rearrangement uses TRBV5-4 and TRBJ1-1; TRBD1 is a possible D gene (5 bases). This CDR3 is built from 14 residues. Germline assignment: CDR1 SGHNT and CDR2 YYREEE (reference sequence). V was cut by 2 bases and J by 2 bases, with 10 bases left in between. DNA of the CDR3: TGTGCCAGCAGCTTAGAACAGGCTAACACTGAAGCTTTCTTT. Translation: CASSLEQANTEAFF.